The sequence of this TCR beta chain was determined in a study of blood T cell repertoires in COVID-19. Overall study context: Researchers got acute and convalescent COVID-19 samples from the United States, Italy and Spain. From T cells, B-cell-depleted T cells, or PBMCs came the material, which was cDNA or gDNA.

Methods used by the authors: Amplifying reference gene primers gave estimates of nucleated cell counts. Repertoires were generated with immunoSEQ multiplex PCR, while TCRdb's copy carries only in-frame clones and drops some. That table gives V, J and clone size, and the DNA gave D and trimming. The table lists 150,000 to 170,000 clones, about four fifths of them singletons. Deletions cut 2 bases from V and 6 bases from J, with 11 bases between. CDR1 is MNHEY, CDR2 SVGAGI, per germline. The CDR3 covers 14 residues. The sequenced sample consisted of peripheral blood. The clonotype originates from a woman older than 75 with acute or convalescent COVID-19. The chain recombines TRBV6-5 with TRBJ2-4; maybe TRBD1 (5 bases). CDR3 in amino acids: CASSYALGRNIQYF. The CDR3 DNA is TGTGCCAGCAGTTACGCGTTGGGGCGAAACATTCAGTACTTC.